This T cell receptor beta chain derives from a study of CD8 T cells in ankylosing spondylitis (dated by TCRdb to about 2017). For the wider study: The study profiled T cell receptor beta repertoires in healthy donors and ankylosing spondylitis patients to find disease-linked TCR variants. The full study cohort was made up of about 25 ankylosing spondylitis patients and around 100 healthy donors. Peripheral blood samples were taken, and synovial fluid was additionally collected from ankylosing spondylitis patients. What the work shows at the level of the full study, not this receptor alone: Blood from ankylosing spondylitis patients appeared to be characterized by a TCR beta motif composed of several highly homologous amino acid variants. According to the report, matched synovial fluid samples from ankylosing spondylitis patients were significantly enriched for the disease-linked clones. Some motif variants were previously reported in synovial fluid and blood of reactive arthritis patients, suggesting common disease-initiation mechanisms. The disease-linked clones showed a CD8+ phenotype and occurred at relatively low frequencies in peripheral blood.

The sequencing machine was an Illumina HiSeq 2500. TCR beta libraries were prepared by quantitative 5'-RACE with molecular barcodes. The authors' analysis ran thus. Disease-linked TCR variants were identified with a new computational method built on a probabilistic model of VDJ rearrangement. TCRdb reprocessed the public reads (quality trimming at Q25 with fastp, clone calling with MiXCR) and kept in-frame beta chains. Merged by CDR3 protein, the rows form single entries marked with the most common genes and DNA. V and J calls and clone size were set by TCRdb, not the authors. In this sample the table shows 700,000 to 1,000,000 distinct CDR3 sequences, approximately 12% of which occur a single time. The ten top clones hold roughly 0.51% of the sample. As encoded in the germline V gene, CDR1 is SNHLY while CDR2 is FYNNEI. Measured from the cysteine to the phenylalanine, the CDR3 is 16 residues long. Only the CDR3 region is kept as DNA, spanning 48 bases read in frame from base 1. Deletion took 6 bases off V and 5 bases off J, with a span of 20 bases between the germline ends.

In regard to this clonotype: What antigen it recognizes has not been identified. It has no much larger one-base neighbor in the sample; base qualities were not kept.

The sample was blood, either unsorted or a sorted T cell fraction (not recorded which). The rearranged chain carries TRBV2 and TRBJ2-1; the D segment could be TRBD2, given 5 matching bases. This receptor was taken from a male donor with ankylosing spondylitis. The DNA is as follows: TGTGCCAGCAGACGACTACTGTCCTCGCGGGACAATGAGCAGTTCTTC. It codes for CASRRLLSSRDNEQFF.